Listed below are T cell receptor beta chains from one sample, sequenced in a study of cytomegalovirus exposure and HLA in healthy donors. Profiling relied on immunoSEQ multiplex PCR, and the TCRdb table lists in-frame clones only, not all of them. This sample has roughly 220,000 clones, with roughly 80% found just once. The sequenced sample consisted of PBMCs. Source of these receptors: a man aged 30 to 39 in good health and CMV-seronegative. Both conserved end residues are part of each CDR3. A D gene is named only where the DNA matches it firmly. A clone size is listed for some rows: how often the clone was seen (once, few, many), or a class if it is expanded.

v_call: TRBV7-3
clone_size: .
d_call: TRBD2
j_call: TRBJ2-3
cdr3_nt: TGTGCCAGCAGCTTAAGCGGGGGGCTTAGCACAGATACGCAGTATTTT
cdr3_aa: CASSLSGGLSTDTQYF

v_call: TRBV1
clone_size: .
d_call: .
j_call: TRBJ2-2
cdr3_nt: TGCACCACCCCCTTGACAGGGACCGGGGAGCTGTTTTTT
cdr3_aa: CTTPLTGTGELFF

v_call: TRBV7-8
clone_size: .
d_call: TRBD1
j_call: TRBJ2-5
cdr3_nt: TGTGCCAGCAGCCCCGGACAGGGGATAAAAGAGACCCAGTACTTC
cdr3_aa: CASSPGQGIKETQYF

v_call: TRBV7-7
clone_size: .
d_call: TRBD2
j_call: TRBJ2-5
cdr3_nt: TGTGCTAGCAGCCCGGGACTAGCGGGGAAAGAGACCCAGTACTTC
cdr3_aa: CASSPGLAGKETQYF

v_call: TRBV6-1
clone_size: once
d_call: TRBD1
j_call: TRBJ1-4
cdr3_nt: TGTGCCAGCAGTGATAGACAGGGTGTAGGCATTAATGAAAAACTGTTTTTT
cdr3_aa: CASSDRQGVGINEKLFF

v_call: TRBV27
clone_size: .
d_call: .
j_call: TRBJ2-1
cdr3_nt: TGTGCCAGCAGTTTCCGGGACACCTACAATGAGCAGTTCTTC
cdr3_aa: CASSFRDTYNEQFF

v_call: TRBV28
clone_size: .
d_call: .
j_call: TRBJ2-1
cdr3_nt: TGTGCCAGCGGCCACTCCCGCCGTACGGGGGTGGGCTCCTACAATGAGCAGTTCTTC
cdr3_aa: CASGHSRRTGVGSYNEQFF

v_call: TRBV2
clone_size: .
d_call: .
j_call: TRBJ2-7
cdr3_nt: TGTGCCAGCAAATTTAGTCCTACTTACGAGCAGTACTTC
cdr3_aa: CASKFSPTYEQYF

v_call: TRBV7-9
clone_size: .
d_call: .
j_call: TRBJ1-1
cdr3_nt: TGTGCCAGCAGCCCACAGGGCTTGAAGAACACTGAAGCTTTCTTT
cdr3_aa: CASSPQGLKNTEAFF

v_call: TRBV7-6
clone_size: .
d_call: .
j_call: TRBJ1-2
cdr3_nt: TGTGCCAGCAGCCTCATGGCCGGGACAAATTATGGCTACACCTTC
cdr3_aa: CASSLMAGTNYGYTF

v_call: TRBV6-1
clone_size: .
d_call: .
j_call: TRBJ2-7
cdr3_nt: TGTGCCAGCAGTGAGCCGTACAGGGCGCCTTGGGAGCAGTACTTC
cdr3_aa: CASSEPYRAPWEQYF

v_call: TRBV5-4
clone_size: .
d_call: .
j_call: TRBJ2-3
cdr3_nt: TGTGCCAGCAGCTTGAACGGGGGACCCGCAGATACGCAGTATTTT
cdr3_aa: CASSLNGGPADTQYF

v_call: TRBV6-1
clone_size: .
d_call: .
j_call: TRBJ2-1
cdr3_nt: TGTGCCAGCAGTGAATGGTCGACTTCCGGCAATGAGCAGTTCTTC
cdr3_aa: CASSEWSTSGNEQFF

v_call: TRBV6-5
clone_size: .
d_call: .
j_call: TRBJ1-4
cdr3_nt: TGTGCCAGCAGTTCCCTAACAGGGGAAAAACTGTTTTTT
cdr3_aa: CASSSLTGEKLFF

v_call: TRBV15
clone_size: .
d_call: TRBD1
j_call: TRBJ1-1
cdr3_nt: TGTGCCACCAGCAGGGATACCGAGGGGGCCACTGAAGCTTTCTTT
cdr3_aa: CATSRDTEGATEAFF

v_call: TRBV11-2
clone_size: once
d_call: .
j_call: TRBJ2-3
cdr3_nt: TGTGCCAGCAGCTTAGATCTGGTCGGGGATCTAGCCGATACGCAGTATTTT
cdr3_aa: CASSLDLVGDLADTQYF

v_call: TRBV5-4
clone_size: .
d_call: .
j_call: TRBJ2-7
cdr3_nt: TGTGCCAGCAGCAGAGACAGAGCCTACGAGCAGTACTTC
cdr3_aa: CASSRDRAYEQYF

v_call: TRBV18
clone_size: once
d_call: .
j_call: TRBJ2-5
cdr3_nt: TGTGCCAGCCGATATACTCCCCGACAACAAGAGACCCAGTACTTC
cdr3_aa: CASRYTPRQQETQYF

v_call: TRBV28
clone_size: .
d_call: .
j_call: TRBJ1-5
cdr3_nt: TGTGCCAGCAGGAGTCCCAGGGAAGGGCAAAATCAGCCCCAGCATTTT
cdr3_aa: CASRSPREGQNQPQHF